This TCR beta chain was observed in a study of cytomegalovirus exposure and HLA in healthy donors. This clone was seen just once. The PCR used 60 Vbeta and 13 Jbeta primers. Assay: immunoSEQ multiplex PCR; the TCRdb copy retains only in-frame clones and omits some. The sample holds roughly 100,000 clones, over 70% seen once. The origin of this receptor is a male donor in good health and CMV-seronegative. The source material was PBMCs.

Written as DNA, the CDR3 is TGCGCCAGCAGCCAACAGGTCAATCAGCCCCAGCATTTT. Encoded protein: CASSQQVNQPQHF. The chain employs TRBV4-3 and TRBJ1-5; D remains unclear. From germline, CDR1 is LGHNA and CDR2 YSLEER. V lost 2 bases and J 3 bases, leaving 5 bases between the germline ends. The CDR3 totals 13 residues.